Included here is one T cell receptor (beta chain) sequence, with context. Its specificity is unknown. This sample stems from a study of cytomegalovirus exposure and HLA in healthy donors. Study findings and constraints: Clonal expansion was found to be greater in HLA-associated TCR beta chains than in equally common others in a later analysis. Later analysis identified around 15,000 TCR beta sequences associated with HLA alleles, using a false discovery rate threshold of 0.05. Presence/absence comparisons presumed near-even sequencing depth among donors.

Amplification used 60 Vbeta primers and 13 Jbeta primers. Sequencing used immunoSEQ multiplex PCR; TCRdb keeps in-frame clones, though not all of them. The sample carries roughly 200,000 clones, about four fifths recorded once. V was clipped by 2 bases and J by 3 bases; unmatched bases: 9. CDR1 and CDR2 from the germline V gene are ENHRY and SYGVKD. The CDR3 runs 18 residues. What was sequenced was PBMCs. This receptor was obtained from a girl under 18 in good health and CMV-seropositive. The rearrangement joins TRBV10-3 to TRBJ2-3; 12 nucleotides line up with TRBD2. CDR3: CAISETQLAGGQTDTQYF. The CDR3 DNA reads as TGTGCCATCAGTGAGACCCAACTAGCGGGGGGACAGACAGATACGCAGTATTTT.